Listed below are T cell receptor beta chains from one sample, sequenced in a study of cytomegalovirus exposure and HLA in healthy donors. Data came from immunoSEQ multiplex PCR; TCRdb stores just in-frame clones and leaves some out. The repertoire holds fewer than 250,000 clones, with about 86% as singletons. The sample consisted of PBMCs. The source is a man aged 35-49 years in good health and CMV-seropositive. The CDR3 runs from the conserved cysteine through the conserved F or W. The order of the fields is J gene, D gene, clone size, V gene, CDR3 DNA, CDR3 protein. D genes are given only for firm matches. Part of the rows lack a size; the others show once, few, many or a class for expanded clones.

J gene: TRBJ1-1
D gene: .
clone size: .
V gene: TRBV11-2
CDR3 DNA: TGTGCCAGCAGCCAATCCAGGGGCTCTGAAGCTTTCTTT
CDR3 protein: CASSQSRGSEAFF

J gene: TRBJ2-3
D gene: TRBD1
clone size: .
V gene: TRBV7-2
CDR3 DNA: TGTGCCAGCAGCCCGACAGGGTACGCAGATACGCAGTATTTT
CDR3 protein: CASSPTGYADTQYF

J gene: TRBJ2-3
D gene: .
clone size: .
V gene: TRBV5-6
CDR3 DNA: TGTGCCAGCAGCTTGGAACAGGAAAGCACAGATACGCAGTATTTT
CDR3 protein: CASSLEQESTDTQYF

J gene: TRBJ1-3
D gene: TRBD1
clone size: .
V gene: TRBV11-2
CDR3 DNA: TGTGCCAGCAGCGCCCTTACAGGGGGCACTGGAAACACCATATATTTT
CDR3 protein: CASSALTGGTGNTIYF

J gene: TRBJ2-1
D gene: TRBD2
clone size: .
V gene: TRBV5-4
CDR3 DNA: TGTGCCAGCAGCTCGCAGAACGACCCTAGCGGGAGTGTATACGAGCAGTTCTTC
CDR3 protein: CASSSQNDPSGSVYEQFF

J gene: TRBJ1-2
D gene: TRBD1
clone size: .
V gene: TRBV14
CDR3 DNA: TGTGCCAGCAGCCAAGATAGGCAGGGGGCTTACTATGGCTACACCTTC
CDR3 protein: CASSQDRQGAYYGYTF

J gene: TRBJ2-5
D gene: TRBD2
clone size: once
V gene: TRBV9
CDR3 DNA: TGTGCCAGCAACTTTCGGCCGGGACTAGGAGCGGAGACCCAGTACTTC
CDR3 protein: CASNFRPGLGAETQYF

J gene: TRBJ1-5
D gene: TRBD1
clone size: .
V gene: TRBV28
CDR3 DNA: TGTGCCAGCAGTACCCGGGACAGCTACAATCAGCCCCAGCATTTT
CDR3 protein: CASSTRDSYNQPQHF

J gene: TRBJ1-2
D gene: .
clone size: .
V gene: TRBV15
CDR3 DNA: TGTGCCACCAGCAGAGCCCGTGGGGGGGGCCCCTCCTATGGCTACACCTTC
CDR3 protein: CATSRARGGGPSYGYTF

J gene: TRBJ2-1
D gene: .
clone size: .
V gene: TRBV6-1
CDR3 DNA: TGTGCCAGCAGTGAAGGGCCATGGAATGAGCAGTTCTTC
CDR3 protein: CASSEGPWNEQFF

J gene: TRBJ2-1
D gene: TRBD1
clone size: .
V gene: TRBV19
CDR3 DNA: TGTGCCAGTAGTATCGGACAGGGCATCAACAATGAGCAGTTCTTC
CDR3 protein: CASSIGQGINNEQFF

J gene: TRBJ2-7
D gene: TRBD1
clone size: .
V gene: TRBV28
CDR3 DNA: TGTGCCAGCAGTTGGACAGGGGGCCGGTACGAGCAGTACTTC
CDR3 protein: CASSWTGGRYEQYF

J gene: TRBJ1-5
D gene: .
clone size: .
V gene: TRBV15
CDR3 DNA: TGTGCCACCAGCAGAGTTGGGACACTTAGCAATCAGCCCCAGCATTTT
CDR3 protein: CATSRVGTLSNQPQHF